This TCR beta chain was sequenced during a study of T-cell reconstitution after alpha-beta-depleted transplantation in children. Study-level results: About two months after transplant, alpha-beta T cells reportedly came from several hundred expanded graft clones.

The TCRbeta library was prepared with unique molecular identifiers. TCRdb passed the PCR reads through MiXCR, listing each CDR3 protein once. The table lists approximately 230,000 distinct CDR3 sequences, about 25% of them singletons, with approximately 2.5% in the top ten. This clonotype was detected only a few times. What it binds is unknown. The sequenced sample was PBMCs, obtained before TCRalphabeta/CD19-depleted stem cell transplant. The TCR comes from a girl aged 2 to 9 with Fanconi anemia, due to receive a stem cell transplant.

CDR3 region: CSAMTSKTHNEQFF. For the CDR3, the DNA is TGCAGCGCCATGACTAGTAAGACCCACAATGAGCAGTTCTTC. The chain joins TRBV29-1 to TRBJ2-1; TRBD2 might be the D (6 bases). The germline gives CDR1 SQVTM, CDR2 ANQGSEA. V lost 7 bases, J lost 5 bases, and 18 bases lay in between. This CDR3 is built from 14 residues.